This T cell receptor beta chain was retrieved from a study of T cell responses to AZD1222 COVID-19 vaccine. Whole-study findings and limits: Clonal diversity was possibly underestimated, and the donors were mostly white British, with more females. CD4 TCRs covered the whole spike, strongest at regions 160-218 and 743-854. Nearly half of spike-specific TCRs reportedly go after variant regions that carry no mutations. After two AZD1222 doses, spike-specific TCR breadth and depth rose versus day 0.

Produced via immunoSEQ multiplex PCR; TCRdb's table is partial and in-frame only. The data contain approximately 100,000 clones, 70% to 90% of them seen just once; the ten biggest clones take up approximately 1.5%. This clone was seen just once. What it recognizes is unknown. The sequence came from an adult in good health. The sample here was peripheral blood, taken on day 0 of AZD1222 vaccination.

The CDR3 protein is CASTPHPGENEQYF. In nucleotides, the CDR3 is TGTGCCAGCACCCCCCATCCGGGGGAAAACGAGCAGTACTTC. The chain recombines TRBV11-2 with TRBJ2-7, with D perhaps matching TRBD2 (6 bases). CDR1 is SGHAT, CDR2 FQNNGV, per germline. Between the trimmed V and J ends, which lost 7 bases and 5 bases, there was a span of 18 bases. This CDR3 is built from 14 residues.